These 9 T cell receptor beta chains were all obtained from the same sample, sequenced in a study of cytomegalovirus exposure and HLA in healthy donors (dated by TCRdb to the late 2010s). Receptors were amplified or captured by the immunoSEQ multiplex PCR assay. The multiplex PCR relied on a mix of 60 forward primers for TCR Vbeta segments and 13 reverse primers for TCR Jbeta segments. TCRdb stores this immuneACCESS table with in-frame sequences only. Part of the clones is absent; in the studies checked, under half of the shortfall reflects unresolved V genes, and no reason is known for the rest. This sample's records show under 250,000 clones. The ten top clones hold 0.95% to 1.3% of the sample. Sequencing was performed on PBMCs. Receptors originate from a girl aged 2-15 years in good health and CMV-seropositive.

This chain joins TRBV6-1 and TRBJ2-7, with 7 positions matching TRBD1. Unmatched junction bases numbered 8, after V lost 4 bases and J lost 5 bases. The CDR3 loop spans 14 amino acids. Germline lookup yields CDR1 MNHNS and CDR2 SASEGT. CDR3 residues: CASSGLTGVHEQYF. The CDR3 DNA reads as TGTGCCAGCAGTGGGCTAACAGGGGTCCACGAGCAGTACTTC.

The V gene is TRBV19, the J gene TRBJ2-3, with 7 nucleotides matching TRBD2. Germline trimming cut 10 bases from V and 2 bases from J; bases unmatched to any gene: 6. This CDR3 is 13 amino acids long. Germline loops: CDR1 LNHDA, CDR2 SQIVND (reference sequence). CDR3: CATGTTDTDTQYF. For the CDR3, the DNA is TGTGCCACAGGGACTACCGACACAGATACGCAGTATTTT.

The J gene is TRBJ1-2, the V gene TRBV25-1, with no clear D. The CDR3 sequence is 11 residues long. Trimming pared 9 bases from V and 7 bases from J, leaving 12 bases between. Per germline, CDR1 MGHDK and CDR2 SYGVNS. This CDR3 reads CASRSVGGYTF. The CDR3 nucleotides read TGTGCCAGTAGAAGCGTCGGTGGCTACACCTTC.

This CDR3 is CASRTSVGLQTEAFF. Written as DNA, the CDR3 is TGTGCCAGCAGGACCAGCGTGGGACTTCAGACTGAAGCTTTCTTT. The V and J genes are TRBV7-2 and TRBJ1-1; TRBD1 might be the D (5 bases). The CDR3 covers 15 residues. The germline CDR1 and CDR2 sequences are SGHTA and FQGNSA. V was clipped by 6 bases and J by 5 bases, with 19 bases between them. The whole variable domain, remainder taken from reference TRBV7-2 and TRBJ1-1, is GAGVSQSPSNKVTEKGKDVELRCDPISGHTALYWYRQSLGQGLEFLIYFQGNSAPDKSGLPSDRFSAERTGGSVSTLTIQRTQQEDSAVYLCASRTSVGLQTEAFFGQGTRLTVV.

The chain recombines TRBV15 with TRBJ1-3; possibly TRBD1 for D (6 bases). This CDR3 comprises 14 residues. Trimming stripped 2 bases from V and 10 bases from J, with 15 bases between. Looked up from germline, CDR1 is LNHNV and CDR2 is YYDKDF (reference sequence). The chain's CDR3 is CATSRQGIERTIYF. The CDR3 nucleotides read TGTGCCACCAGCAGACAGGGGATTGAACGAACCATATATTTT.

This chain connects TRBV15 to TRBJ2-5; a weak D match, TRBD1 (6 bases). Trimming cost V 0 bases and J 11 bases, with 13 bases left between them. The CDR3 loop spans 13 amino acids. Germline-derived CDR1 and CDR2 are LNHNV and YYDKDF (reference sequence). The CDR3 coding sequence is TGTGCCACCAGCAGAGACGTGGGGGCGGAGCAGTACTTC. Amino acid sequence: CATSRDVGAEQYF.

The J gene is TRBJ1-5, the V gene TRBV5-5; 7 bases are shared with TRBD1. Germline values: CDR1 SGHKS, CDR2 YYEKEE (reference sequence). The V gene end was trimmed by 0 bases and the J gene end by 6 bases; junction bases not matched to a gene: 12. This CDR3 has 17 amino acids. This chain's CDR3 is CASSLGARPGGGQPQHF. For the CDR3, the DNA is TGTGCCAGCAGCTTGGGGGCCCGTCCAGGGGGTGGTCAGCCCCAGCATTTT.

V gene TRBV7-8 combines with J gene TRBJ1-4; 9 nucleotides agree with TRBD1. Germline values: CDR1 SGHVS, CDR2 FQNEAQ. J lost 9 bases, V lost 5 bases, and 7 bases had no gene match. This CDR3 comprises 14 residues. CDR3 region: CASSRDRAVKKLFF. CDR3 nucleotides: TGTGCCAGCAGCCGGGACAGGGCGGTTAAAAAACTGTTTTTT.

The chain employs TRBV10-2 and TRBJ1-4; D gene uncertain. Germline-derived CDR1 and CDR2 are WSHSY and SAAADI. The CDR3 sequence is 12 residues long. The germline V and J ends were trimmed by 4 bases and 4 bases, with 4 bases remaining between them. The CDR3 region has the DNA TGCGCCAGCAGTGGCGATAATGAAAAACTGTTTTTT. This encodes CASSGDNEKLFF.